This TCR beta chain originates from a study of OX40 agonist ivuxolimab in advanced cancers. Study overall: Ivuxolimab is a fully human IgG2 antibody that activates OX40 (CD134).

Sequenced by immunoSEQ multiplex PCR; TCRdb stores in-frame clones only, minus some. The profile covers 83,000 or so clones, with 84% appearing a single time and under 7.5% taken by the ten largest. This clone was seen only a few times. The antigen remains undetermined. The V and J ends lost 6 bases and 2 bases, in that order; junction bases with no gene match: 7. There are 15 residues in the CDR3. The germline gives CDR1 MNHNS, CDR2 SASEGT. Systemic immunosuppression or a history of autoimmune disease excluded patients. Study results and limitations: Certain nonresponding patients likewise had low normalized T-cell clonal expansion. The expanded peripheral T cells' antigen specificity was not determined.

The sample here was CD4+ or CD8+ T cells sorted from blood, taken in a trial of the OX40 agonist ivuxolimab. The chain is built from TRBV6-1 and TRBJ2-3, with TRBD2 identical over 8 bases. This TCR came from an adult with an advanced solid tumor such as melanoma, head and neck, liver or kidney cancer. CDR3 coding DNA: TGTGCCAGCAGCCTACGGGGGGGATACACAGATACGCAGTATTTT. It encodes CASSLRGGYTDTQYF.